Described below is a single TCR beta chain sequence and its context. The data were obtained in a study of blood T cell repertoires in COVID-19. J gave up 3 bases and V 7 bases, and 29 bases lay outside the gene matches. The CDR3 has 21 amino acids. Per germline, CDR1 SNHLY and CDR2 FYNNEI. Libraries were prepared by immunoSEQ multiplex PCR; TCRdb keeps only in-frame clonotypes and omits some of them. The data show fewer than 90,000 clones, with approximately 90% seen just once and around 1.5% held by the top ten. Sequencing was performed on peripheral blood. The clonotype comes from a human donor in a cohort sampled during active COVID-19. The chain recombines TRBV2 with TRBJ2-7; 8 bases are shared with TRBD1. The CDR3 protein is CASNYDLVGQGKGVNVYEQYV. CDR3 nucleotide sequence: TGTGCCAGCAATTACGACTTGGTCGGACAGGGCAAAGGTGTGAACGTCTACGAGCAGTACGTC.